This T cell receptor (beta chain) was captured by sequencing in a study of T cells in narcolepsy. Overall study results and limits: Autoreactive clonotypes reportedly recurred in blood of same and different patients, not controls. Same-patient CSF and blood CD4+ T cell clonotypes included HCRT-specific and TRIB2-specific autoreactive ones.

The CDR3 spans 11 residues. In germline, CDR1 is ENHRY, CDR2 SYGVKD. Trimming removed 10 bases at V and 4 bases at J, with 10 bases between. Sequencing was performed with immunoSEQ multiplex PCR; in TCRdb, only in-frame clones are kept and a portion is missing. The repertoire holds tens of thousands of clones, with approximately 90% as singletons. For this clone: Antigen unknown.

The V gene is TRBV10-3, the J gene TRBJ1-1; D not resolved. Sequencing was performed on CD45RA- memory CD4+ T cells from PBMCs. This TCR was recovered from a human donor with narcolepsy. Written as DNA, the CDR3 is TGTGCCACCGGACGGGGCACTGAAGCTTTCTTT. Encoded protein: CATGRGTEAFF.